This T cell receptor (beta chain) was captured by sequencing in a study of technical replicates of blood from a handful of donors. Germline CDR1 MNHEY, CDR2 SMNVEV (reference sequence). The CDR3 loop spans 18 amino acids. V was trimmed by 0 bases and J by 1 base, leaving 18 bases between them. Sequencing used immunoSEQ multiplex PCR; TCRdb keeps in-frame clones, though not all of them. Of about 88,000 clones in the sample, 85% to 95% were seen once. This clonotype was sampled from a human donor in good health. The rearrangement uses TRBV27 and TRBJ1-1; a weak D match, TRBD1 (5 bases). Sample: T cells isolated from PBMCs. The CDR3 here is CASSLSAHPGRGNTEAFF. DNA of the CDR3: TGTGCCAGCAGTTTATCGGCCCATCCGGGGAGGGGGAACACTGAAGCTTTCTTT.